The present T cell receptor (beta chain) was sequenced within a study of CD4 T cells in relation to SARS-CoV-2 and coronaviruses (dated by TCRdb to the early 2020s). Background for the entire study: In the ViraFEST assay, PBMCs were grown with antigen for 9 to 10 days, and TCR beta CDR3s were then sequenced to identify antigen-specific clonal expansions. Samples from a few pre-COVID donors and the naive versus memory experiments were sequenced with the Adaptive Biotechnologies TCR-sequencing kit; other data were Illumina-based. Shared crossreactive spike epitopes were mapped to their HLA restriction using patient-derived lymphoblastoid cell lines. An HIV-1 Nef peptide pool or a culture without peptide was used as the negative reference condition. For other donors in the study, expansion assays were sequenced with a different, Illumina-based TCR-beta assay. Memory CD4+ T cell crossreactivity between SARS-CoV-2 and common cold coronavirus spike proteins was assessed at the TCR clonotype level in the study. The paper as a whole reports these results and caveats: Because the crossreactivity analysis focused on spike protein, crossreactivity against other viral proteins was not assessed. Small numbers of patients and of tested TCRs limited the study. About 60% of donors had memory CD4+ clonotypes that crossrecognized SARS-CoV-2 and at least one common cold coronavirus spike. Crossreactive clones showed significantly weaker SARS-CoV-2-driven expansion than monoreactive clones, consistent with antigenic imprinting. No donor contributed both pre-pandemic and post-infection samples, which limited tracing the source of pre-existing responses.

CD4+ T cells from unexposed donors were collected before the COVID-19 pandemic (2011-2018). Following 10 days of culture, the EasySep CD4+ T cell isolation kit was used to isolate CD4+ T cells. As far as cell numbers permitted, CD4+ T cells from unexposed donors were tested for reactivity against SARS-CoV-2 S and N as well as four spike pools from common cold coronaviruses. Around 1.9 million PBMCs per well were cultured in IMDM with approximately 4.8% human AB serum and roughly 10 IU/ml IL-2. Half of the culture medium was replaced with fresh IL-2-containing medium on days 3 and 7. Triplicate replicate wells were generally used for each peptide culture condition. The leukapheresis product for the unexposed donors was obtained through commercial purchase. PBMCs were isolated from leukapheresis product or whole blood by Ficoll-Paque PLUS gradient centrifugation. The PBMCs went either fresh into the expansion assay or into cryopreservation at -140 degrees C. The QIAamp Micro DNA Kit was used to extract genomic DNA from the CD4+ T cells.

V and J lose 2 bases and 2 bases, and a span of 15 bases separates them. Measured from the cysteine to the phenylalanine, the CDR3 is 16 residues long. Only the CDR3 region is kept as DNA, spanning 48 bases read in frame from base 1. Looking up the germline V gene yields CDR1 MNHEY and CDR2 SVGAGI. The library came from the immunoSEQ multiplex PCR assay. On the authors' methods: Preprocessing removed nonproductive sequences and CDR3s not starting with C, not ending with F or W, or shorter than 7 amino acids. Antigen-specific clonotypes were called with the MANAFEST web app, based on expansion relative to reference and other culture wells. A clone was considered positive if significant expansion relative to the reference culture was observed in 2 of 3 replicate wells at an FDR below 0.05. For a clone to be considered positive, significant expansion relative to all other tandem wells and an odds ratio above 5 were also required. Pairwise Levenshtein distance, computed with the stringdist R package after three terminal residues were trimmed from each end, was used as the measure of CDR3 homology. TCRdb retrieved this table from immuneACCESS and kept in-frame rearrangements only. Not all clones are present; in checked studies, unresolved V genes account for under half, and no reason is known for the remainder. The V and J calls and the clone size are those of that table, but D and trimming were determined from the DNA. This sample is represented by under 20,000 clones; around 80% of them were singletons. The ten largest make up approximately 28% of the sample.

Turning to this clone: It lacks a known antigen. Nothing much larger sits one base from this clone, and base qualities are not available.

This sequence uses TRBV6-5 and TRBJ1-2; the D gene is unclear. This TCR was sampled from a human donor in good health. What was sequenced was CD4+ T cells from PBMCs, cultured in vitro. The base sequence is TGTGCCAGCAGTTACGCTGATGGTCTCCCAAACTATGGCTACACCTTC. Translated, this is CASSYADGLPNYGYTF.